This TCR beta chain was captured in a study of regulatory T cells in long-lasting Graves disease. Time point denoted: newly diagnosed GD, antithyroid drugs for less than 3 months. Researchers made the TCR library from RNA that was extracted from PBMCs. There are many counts of this clonotype. The CDR3 spans 14 residues. Trimming cost V 5 bases and J 3 bases, with 14 bases left between them. Germline values: CDR1 MDHEN, CDR2 SYDVKM. Assembly of TCR beta libraries relied on iRepertoire HTBI primers together with Arm-PCR of CDR3 regions. A single record per CDR3 protein comes from TCRdb applying MiXCR to the multiplex PCR reads. The sample includes about 540,000 distinct CDR3 sequences, 13% of them seen just once. The same sample was also used in a study of T cells in Graves' hyperthyroidism and ophthalmopathy.

The sequencing here drew on peripheral blood mononuclear cells (PBMCs), taken at new diagnosis, from a patient treated with antithyroid drugs. The rearrangement uses TRBV28 and TRBJ2-7; D is unresolved. The receptor was isolated from a man under 40 with Graves disease. This CDR3 reads CASSLDKSGYEQYF. CDR3 nucleotide sequence: TGTGCCAGCAGTCTAGATAAATCAGGCTACGAGCAGTACTTC.